This T cell receptor (beta chain) was sequenced for a study of radiotherapy plus CTLA-4 blockade in lung cancer. For the study at large: Objective response was observed in about 19% of patients, and disease control in roughly 30%.

This clone was detected only once. What it recognizes is unknown. Produced via immunoSEQ multiplex PCR; TCRdb's table is partial and in-frame only. The sample includes 65,000 to 90,000 clones, around 90% of them seen just once. Study results and caveats: Alongside interferon-beta, early blood T cell clone dynamics were reportedly the best predictor of response. After treatment with radiotherapy plus ipilimumab, TCR clones that came from the tumor expanded in blood.

In chemo-refractory metastatic non-small-cell lung cancer, patients got ipilimumab CTLA-4 blockade together with focal radiation. CDR1 and CDR2 from the germline V gene are SNHLY and FYNNEI. Deletions cut 5 bases from V and 4 bases from J, with 9 bases between. This CDR3 region has 13 residues. Sequences were derived from peripheral blood, sampled from a patient treated with radiotherapy plus ipilimumab. This TCR derives from a human donor with non-small cell lung cancer that progressed on radiotherapy plus ipilimumab. The gene calls are TRBV2 and TRBJ1-5; D remains unclear. The CDR3 sequence is CASSRVRNQPQHF. CDR3 sequence (DNA): TGTGCCAGCAGTAGGGTCCGTAATCAGCCCCAGCATTTT.